This paragraph covers one T cell receptor beta chain sequence. The source of the sample is a study of blood T cells in healthy people across ages. A second 7 to 11 cycle PCR used barcoded and J-beta primers. TCRdb reanalysed the 5' RACE reads using MiXCR and keeps one entry per CDR3 protein. Of fewer than 1,200,000 distinct CDR3 sequences in the sample, 25% were seen once. CDR1 and CDR2 (germline): SGHRS, YFSETQ. This CDR3 has 16 amino acids. Trimming took off 4 bases at V and 5 bases at J, with 21 bases between the two ends. These data also featured in a second study, about T cells of mothers and their children. From that study: For each mother, over 8.5 million TCR beta CDR3 reads were obtained, and for each child, a few million.

This rearrangement joins TRBV5-1 to TRBJ2-5; D is perhaps TRBD1 (5 bases). This sequence originates from a girl aged 2 to 10 in good health. The specimen was blood. In DNA, the CDR3 is TGCGCCAGCAGCCACACCAGGGTTCGGTTGGCGGAGACCCAGTACTTC. It translates to CASSHTRVRLAETQYF.